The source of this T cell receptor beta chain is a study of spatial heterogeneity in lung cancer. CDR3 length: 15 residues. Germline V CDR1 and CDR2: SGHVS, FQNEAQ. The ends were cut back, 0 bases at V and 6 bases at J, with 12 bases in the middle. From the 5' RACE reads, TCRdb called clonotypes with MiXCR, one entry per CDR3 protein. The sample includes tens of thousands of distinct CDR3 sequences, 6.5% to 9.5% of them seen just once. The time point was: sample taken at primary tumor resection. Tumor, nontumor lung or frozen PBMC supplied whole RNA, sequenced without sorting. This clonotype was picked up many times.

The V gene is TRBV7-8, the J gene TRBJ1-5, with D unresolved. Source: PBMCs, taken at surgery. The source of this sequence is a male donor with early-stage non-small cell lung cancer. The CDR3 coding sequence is TGTGCCAGCAGCTTAGCAGCCCGAGCGGGTCAGCCCCAGCATTTT. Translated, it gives CASSLAARAGQPQHF. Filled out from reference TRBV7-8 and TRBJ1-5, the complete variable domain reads GAGVSQSPRYKVAKRGQDVALRCDPISGHVSLFWYQQALGQGPEFLTYFQNEAQLDKSGLPSDRFFAERPEGSVSTLKIQRTQQEDSAVYLCASSLAARAGQPQHFGDGTRLSIL.